Described below is a single TCR beta chain sequence and its context. The time point: recipient sample about 28 days before transplant, after cytoreduction. This record comes from a study of T cell clonotyping in hematopoietic cell transplantation. Repertoires were generated with immunoSEQ multiplex PCR, while TCRdb's copy carries only in-frame clones and drops some. The table lists more than 8,000 clones, approximately 84% of them singletons. The V end lost 2 bases, the J end lost 5 bases, and 16 bases lay between the germline ends. The CDR3 contains 15 residues. Germline V gene sequence: CDR1 SGHTS, CDR2 YDEGEE.

The chain carries TRBV5-8 and TRBJ2-5, with a weak D call TRBD2 (6 bases). The receptor's source is a woman aged 60-75 years with acute myeloid leukemia. Some clones in this sample may be carry-over from other donors' samples. The specimen was peripheral blood mononuclear cells, collected before stem cell transplant. CDR3 coding DNA: TGTGCCAGCAGCTTACCGGGACTGGTCGGGGAGACCCAGTACTTC. This translates into CASSLPGLVGETQYF.